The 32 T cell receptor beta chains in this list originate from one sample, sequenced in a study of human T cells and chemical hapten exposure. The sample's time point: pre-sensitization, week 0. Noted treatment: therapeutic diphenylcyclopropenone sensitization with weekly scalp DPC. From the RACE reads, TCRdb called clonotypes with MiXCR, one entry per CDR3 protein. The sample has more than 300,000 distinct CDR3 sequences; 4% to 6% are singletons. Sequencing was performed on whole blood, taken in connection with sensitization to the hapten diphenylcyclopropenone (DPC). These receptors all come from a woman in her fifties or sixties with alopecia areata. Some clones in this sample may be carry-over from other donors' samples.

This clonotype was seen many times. The CDR3 region is CASSLLGTGADTQYF. As DNA, the CDR3 is TGTGCCAGCAGCCTTCTCGGGACCGGCGCAGATACGCAGTATTTT. This chain joins TRBV6-2 or TRBV6-3 and TRBJ2-3; possibly TRBD1 or TRBD2 for D (5 bases each). Germline CDR1 is MNHEY and CDR2 is SVGEGT. This CDR3 spans 15 amino acids. Trimming removed 6 bases at V and 4 bases at J, with 17 bases between.

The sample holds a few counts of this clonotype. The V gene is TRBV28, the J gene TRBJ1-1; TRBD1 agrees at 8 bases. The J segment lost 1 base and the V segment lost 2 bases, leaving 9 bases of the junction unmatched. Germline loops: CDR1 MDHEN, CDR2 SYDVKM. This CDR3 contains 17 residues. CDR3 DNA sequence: TGTGCCAGCAGTTTACTTGGCAGGGGGCGCGGGAACACTGAAGCTTTCTTT. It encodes CASSLLGRGRGNTEAFF.

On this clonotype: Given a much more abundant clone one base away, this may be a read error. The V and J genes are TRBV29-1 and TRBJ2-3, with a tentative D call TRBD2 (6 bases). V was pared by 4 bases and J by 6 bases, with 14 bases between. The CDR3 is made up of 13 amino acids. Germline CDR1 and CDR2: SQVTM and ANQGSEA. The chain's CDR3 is CSVAAAGPDTQYF. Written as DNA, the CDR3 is TGCAGCGTTGCAGCGGCGGGGCCGGATACGCAGTATTTT.

This CDR3 reads CASSGAPRGYEQYF. Here the CDR3 DNA reads TGTGCCAGCAGCGGCGCGCCGCGGGGCTACGAGCAGTACTTC. This chain joins TRBV13 and TRBJ2-7; the D gene is possibly TRBD2 (6 bases). V was shortened by 5 bases and J by 3 bases, with 14 bases between the two germline ends. CDR3 length equals 14 residues. Germline V gene data show CDR1 as PRHDT and CDR2 as FYEKMQ (reference sequence). The variable domain in full, completed from reference TRBV13 and TRBJ2-7, reads AAGVIQSPRHLIKEKRETATLKCYPIPRHDTVYWYQQGPGQDPQFLISFYEKMQSDKGSIPDRFSAQQFSDYHSELNMSSLELGDSALYFCASSGAPRGYEQYFGPGTRLTVT.

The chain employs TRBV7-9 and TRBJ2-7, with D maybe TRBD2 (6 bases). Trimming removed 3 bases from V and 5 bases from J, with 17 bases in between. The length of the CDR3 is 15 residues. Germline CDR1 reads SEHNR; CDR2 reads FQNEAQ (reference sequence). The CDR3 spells CASSLAGTGTDEQYF. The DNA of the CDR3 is TGTGCCAGCAGCTTGGCGGGGACCGGGACCGACGAGCAGTACTTC.

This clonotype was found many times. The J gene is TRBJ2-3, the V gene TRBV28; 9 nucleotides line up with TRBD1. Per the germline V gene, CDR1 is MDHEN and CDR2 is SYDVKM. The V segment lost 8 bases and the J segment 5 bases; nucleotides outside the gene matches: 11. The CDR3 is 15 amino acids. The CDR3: CASGAPDRGVDTQYF. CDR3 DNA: TGTGCCAGCGGTGCCCCGGACAGGGGAGTAGATACGCAGTATTTT.

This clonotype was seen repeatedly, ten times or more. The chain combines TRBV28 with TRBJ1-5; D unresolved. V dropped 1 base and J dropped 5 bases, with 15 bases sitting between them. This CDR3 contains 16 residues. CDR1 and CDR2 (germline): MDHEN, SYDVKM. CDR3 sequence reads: CASSLYGQAGDQPQHF. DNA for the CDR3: TGTGCCAGCAGTTTATACGGTCAGGCCGGGGATCAGCCCCAGCATTTT.

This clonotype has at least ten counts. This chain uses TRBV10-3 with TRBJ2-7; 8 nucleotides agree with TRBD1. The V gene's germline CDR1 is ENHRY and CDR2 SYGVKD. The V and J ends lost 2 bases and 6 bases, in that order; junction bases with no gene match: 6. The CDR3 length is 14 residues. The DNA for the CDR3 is TGTGCCATCAGTGAGGACAGGGGTTACTCCGAGCAGTACTTC. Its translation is CAISEDRGYSEQYF.

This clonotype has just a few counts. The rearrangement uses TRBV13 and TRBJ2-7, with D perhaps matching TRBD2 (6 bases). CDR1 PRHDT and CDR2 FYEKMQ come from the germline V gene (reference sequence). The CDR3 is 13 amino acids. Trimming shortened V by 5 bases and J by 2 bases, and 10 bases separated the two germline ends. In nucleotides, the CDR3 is TGTGCCAGCAGCCCCCCGGGGGCCTACGAGCAGTACTTC. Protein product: CASSPPGAYEQYF.

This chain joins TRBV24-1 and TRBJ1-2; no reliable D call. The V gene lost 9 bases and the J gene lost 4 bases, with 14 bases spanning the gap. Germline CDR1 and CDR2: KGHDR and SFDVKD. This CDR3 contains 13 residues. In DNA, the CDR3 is TGTGCCACCCCCCGTTCCTTTAGCTATGGCTACACCTTC. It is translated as CATPRSFSYGYTF.

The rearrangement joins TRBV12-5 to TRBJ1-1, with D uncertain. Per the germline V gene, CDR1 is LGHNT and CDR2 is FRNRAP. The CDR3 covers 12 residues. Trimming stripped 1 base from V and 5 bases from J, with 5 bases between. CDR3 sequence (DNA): TGTGCTAGTGGTTTGGGGGAGACTGAAGCTTTCTTT. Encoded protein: CASGLGETEAFF.

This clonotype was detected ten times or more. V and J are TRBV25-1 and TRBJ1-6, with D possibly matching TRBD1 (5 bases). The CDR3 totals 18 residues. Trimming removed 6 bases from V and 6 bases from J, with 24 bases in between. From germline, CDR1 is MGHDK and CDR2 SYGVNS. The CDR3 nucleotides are TGTGCCAGCAGAACCTTAGGGGAGGGGCCGGGGACTAATTCACCCCTCCACTTT. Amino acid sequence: CASRTLGEGPGTNSPLHF.

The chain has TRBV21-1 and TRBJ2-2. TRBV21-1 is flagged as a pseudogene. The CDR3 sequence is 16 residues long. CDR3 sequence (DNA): TGTGCCAGCAGCAAGAAGAGGACGGCGAACACCGGGGAGCTGTTTTTT. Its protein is CASSKKRTANTGELFF.

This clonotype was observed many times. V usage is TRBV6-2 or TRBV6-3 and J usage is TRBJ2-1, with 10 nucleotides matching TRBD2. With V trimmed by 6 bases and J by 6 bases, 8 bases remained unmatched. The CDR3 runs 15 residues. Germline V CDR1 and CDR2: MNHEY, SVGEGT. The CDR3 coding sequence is TGTGCCAGCAGCTTACAAAGCGGGAGGGCCAATGAGCAGTTCTTC. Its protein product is CASSLQSGRANEQFF.

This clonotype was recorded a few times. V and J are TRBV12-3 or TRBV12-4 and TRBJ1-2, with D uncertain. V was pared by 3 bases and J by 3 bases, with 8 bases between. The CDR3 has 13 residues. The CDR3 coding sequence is TGTGCCAGCAGTTTCGGAAGCCACTATGGCTACACCTTC. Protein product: CASSFGSHYGYTF.

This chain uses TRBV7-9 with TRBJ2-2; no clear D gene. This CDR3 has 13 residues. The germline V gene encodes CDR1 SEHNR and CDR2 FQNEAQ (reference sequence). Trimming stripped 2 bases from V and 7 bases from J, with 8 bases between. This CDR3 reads CASSLLESGELFF. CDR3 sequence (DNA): TGTGCCAGCAGCTTATTGGAGAGCGGGGAGCTGTTTTTT.

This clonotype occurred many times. CDR3 bases: TGTGCCAGCAGCTCGGACAGGGGGAGAGGAGAGACCCAGTACTTC. Translation: CASSSDRGRGETQYF. V gene TRBV7-9 combines with J gene TRBJ2-5; 10 positions match TRBD1. Trimming cost V 4 bases and J 4 bases; bases outside gene matches: 6. The CDR3 contains 15 residues. Per the germline V gene, CDR1 is SEHNR and CDR2 is FQNEAQ (reference sequence).

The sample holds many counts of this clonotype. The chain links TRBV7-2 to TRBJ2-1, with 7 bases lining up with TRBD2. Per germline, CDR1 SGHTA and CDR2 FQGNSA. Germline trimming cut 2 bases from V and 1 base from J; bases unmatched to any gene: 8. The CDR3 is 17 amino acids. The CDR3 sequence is CASSLSPSGISYNEQFF. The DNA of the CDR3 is TGTGCCAGCAGCTTAAGCCCAAGCGGGATTTCCTACAATGAGCAGTTCTTC.

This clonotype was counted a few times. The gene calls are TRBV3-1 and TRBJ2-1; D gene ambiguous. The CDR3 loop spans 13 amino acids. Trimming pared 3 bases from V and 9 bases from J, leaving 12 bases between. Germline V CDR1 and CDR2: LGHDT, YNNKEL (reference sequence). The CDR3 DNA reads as TGTGCCAGCAGCCAGAGTGGGGTAGGTGAGCAGTTCTTC. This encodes CASSQSGVGEQFF.

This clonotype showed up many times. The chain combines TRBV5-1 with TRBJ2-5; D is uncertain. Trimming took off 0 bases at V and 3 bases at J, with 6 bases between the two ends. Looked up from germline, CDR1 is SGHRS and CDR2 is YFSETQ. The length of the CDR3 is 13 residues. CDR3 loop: CASSLATEETQYF. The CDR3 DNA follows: TGCGCCAGCAGCTTGGCTACAGAAGAGACCCAGTACTTC.

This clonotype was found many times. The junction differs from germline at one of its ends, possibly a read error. CDR3 sequence: CASSLVGGDTEAFF. Here the CDR3 DNA reads TGTGCCAGCAGCTTAGTTGGAGGGGACACTGAAGCTTTCTTT. The V and J genes are TRBV5-1 and TRBJ1-1, with D tentatively TRBD1 (5 bases). Germline V gives CDR1 SGHRS, CDR2 YFSETQ. The CDR3 covers 14 residues.

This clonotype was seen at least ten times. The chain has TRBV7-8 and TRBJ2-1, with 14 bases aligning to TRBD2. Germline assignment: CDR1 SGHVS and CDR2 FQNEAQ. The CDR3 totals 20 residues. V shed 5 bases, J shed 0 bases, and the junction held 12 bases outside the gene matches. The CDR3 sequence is CASSPTSGRARPNSYNEQFF. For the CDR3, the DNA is TGTGCCAGCAGCCCGACTAGCGGGAGGGCCAGACCAAACTCCTACAATGAGCAGTTCTTC.

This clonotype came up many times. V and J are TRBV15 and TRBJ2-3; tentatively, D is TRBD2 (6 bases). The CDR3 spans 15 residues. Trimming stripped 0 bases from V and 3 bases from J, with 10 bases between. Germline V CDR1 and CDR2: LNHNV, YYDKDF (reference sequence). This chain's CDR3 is CATSRDPGRTDTQYF. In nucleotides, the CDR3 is TGTGCCACCAGCAGAGATCCAGGGAGGACAGATACGCAGTATTTT.

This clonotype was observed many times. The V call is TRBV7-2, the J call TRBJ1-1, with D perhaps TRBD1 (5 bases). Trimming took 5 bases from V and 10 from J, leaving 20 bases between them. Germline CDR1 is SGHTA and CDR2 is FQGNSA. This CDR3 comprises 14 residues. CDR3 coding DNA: TGTGCCAGCAGCCTCACTGTTGACAGTCTGGCAGCTTTCTTT. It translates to CASSLTVDSLAAFF.

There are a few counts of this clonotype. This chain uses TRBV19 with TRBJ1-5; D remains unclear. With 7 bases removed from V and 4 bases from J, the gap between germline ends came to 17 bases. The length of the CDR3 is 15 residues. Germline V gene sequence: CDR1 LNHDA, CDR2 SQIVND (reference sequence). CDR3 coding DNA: TGTGCCAGTACCCTCTGGGGAACGGATAATCAGCCCCAGCATTTT. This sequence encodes CASTLWGTDNQPQHF.

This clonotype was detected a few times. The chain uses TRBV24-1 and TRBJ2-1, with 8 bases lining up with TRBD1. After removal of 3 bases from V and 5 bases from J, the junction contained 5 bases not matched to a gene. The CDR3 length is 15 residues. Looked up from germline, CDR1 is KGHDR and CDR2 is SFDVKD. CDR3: CATSDRTGSHNEQFF. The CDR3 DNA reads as TGTGCCACCAGTGATCGGACAGGGAGCCACAATGAGCAGTTCTTC.

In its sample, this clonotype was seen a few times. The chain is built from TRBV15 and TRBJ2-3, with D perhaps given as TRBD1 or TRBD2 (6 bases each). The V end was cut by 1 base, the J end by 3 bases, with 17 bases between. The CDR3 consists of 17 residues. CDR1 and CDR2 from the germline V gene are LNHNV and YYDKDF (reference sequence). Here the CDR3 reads CATSRGRGRSTTDTQYF. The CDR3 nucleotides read TGTGCCACCAGCAGAGGTCGGGGGCGAAGCACGACAGATACGCAGTATTTT.

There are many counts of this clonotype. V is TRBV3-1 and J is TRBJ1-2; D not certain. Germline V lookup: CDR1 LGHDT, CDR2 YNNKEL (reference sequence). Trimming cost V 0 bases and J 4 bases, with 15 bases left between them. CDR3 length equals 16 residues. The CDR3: CASSQDRRLRAYGYTF. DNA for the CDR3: TGTGCCAGCAGCCAAGATAGACGACTTAGAGCCTATGGCTACACCTTC.

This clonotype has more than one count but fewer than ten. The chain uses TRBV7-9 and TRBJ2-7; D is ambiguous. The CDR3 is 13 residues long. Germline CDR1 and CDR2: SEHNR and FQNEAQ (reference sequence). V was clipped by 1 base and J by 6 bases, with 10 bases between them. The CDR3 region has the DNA TGTGCCAGCAGCTTAGGTGCATCGGGCGAGCAGTACTTC. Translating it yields CASSLGASGEQYF. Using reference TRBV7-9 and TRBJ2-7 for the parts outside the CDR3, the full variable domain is DTGVSQNPRHKITKRGQNVTFRCDPISEHNRLYWYRQTLGQGPEFLTYFQNEAQLEKSRLLSDRFSAERPKGSFSTLEIQRTEQGDSAMYLCASSLGASGEQYFGPGTRLTVT.

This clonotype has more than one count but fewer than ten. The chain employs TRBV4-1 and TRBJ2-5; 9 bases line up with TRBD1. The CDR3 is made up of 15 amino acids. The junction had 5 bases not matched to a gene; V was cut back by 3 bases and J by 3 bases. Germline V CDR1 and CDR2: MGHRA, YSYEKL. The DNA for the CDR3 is TGCGCCAGCAGCCATGGGGACAGGGTCGAAGAGACCCAGTACTTC. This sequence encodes CASSHGDRVEETQYF.

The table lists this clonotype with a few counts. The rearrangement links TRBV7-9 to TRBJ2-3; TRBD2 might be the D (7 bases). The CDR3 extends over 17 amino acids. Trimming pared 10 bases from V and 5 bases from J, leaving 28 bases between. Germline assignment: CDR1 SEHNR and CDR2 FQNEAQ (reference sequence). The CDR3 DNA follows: TGTGCCACCTCCGGGGGCATCATGAGGCGGGAGCAAGATACGCAGTATTTT. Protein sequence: CATSGGIMRREQDTQYF.

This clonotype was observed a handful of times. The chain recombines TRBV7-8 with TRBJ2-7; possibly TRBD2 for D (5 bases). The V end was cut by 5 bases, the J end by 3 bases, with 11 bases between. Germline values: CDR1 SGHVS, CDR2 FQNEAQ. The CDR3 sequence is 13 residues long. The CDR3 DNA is TGTGCCAGCAGCATAGGAGGCAGCTACGAGCAGTACTTC. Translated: CASSIGGSYEQYF.